A selection of T cell receptor beta chains follows, all from one sample in a study of T cell responses to AZD1222 COVID-19 vaccine. Profiling relied on immunoSEQ multiplex PCR, and the TCRdb table lists in-frame clones only, not all of them. The table lists 150,000 or so clones, around 92% of them singletons. Here the sequenced sample was peripheral blood, taken 28 days after the second AZD1222 dose. The source is an adult who received the AZD1222 COVID-19 vaccine. Both conserved end residues are part of each CDR3. The D gene is left open where the match is weak.

d_call	cdr3_length	v_call	j_call	cdr3_nt	cdr3_aa
.	14	TRBV7-3	TRBJ2-1	TGTGCCAGCAGCTCATCCGGGACTCTCAATGAGCAGTTCTTC	CASSSSGTLNEQFF
.	17	TRBV7-9	TRBJ1-5	TGTGCCAGCAGCTTCGATGGACGTTCTAATAGCAATCAGCCCCAGCATTTT	CASSFDGRSNSNQPQHF
.	15	TRBV4-1	TRBJ2-5	TGCGCCAGCAGCGCCGCGGCGGGTAGCCAGGCGACCCAGTACTTC	CASSAAAGSQATQYF
.	16	TRBV5-6	TRBJ2-5	TGTGCCAGCAGCTTGGTTCAGGGGCTGCCCCAAGAGACCCAGTACTTC	CASSLVQGLPQETQYF
.	17	TRBV30	TRBJ2-1	TGTGCCTGGGGGGGAGGGGGCCGATTTCGCTCTGGCAATGAGCAGTTCTTC	CAWGGGGRFRSGNEQFF
TRBD2	13	TRBV5-6	TRBJ2-1	TGTGCCAGCCGGCGGGAGACGTGGAGTGAGCAGTTCTTC	CASRRETWSEQFF
.	15	TRBV27	TRBJ1-2	TGTGCCAGCAGTAGAGGTCCGGGGGCGGACTATGGCTACACCTTC	CASSRGPGADYGYTF
TRBD1	13	TRBV10-3	TRBJ1-3	TGTGCCATCAAGGGACAGGAGGTGGACACCATATATTTT	CAIKGQEVDTIYF
.	14	TRBV6-4	TRBJ2-1	TGTGCCAGCAGTGTAGGTGGAGGGGTGAATGAGCAGTTCTTC	CASSVGGGVNEQFF
TRBD1	14	TRBV7-9	TRBJ1-2	TGTGCCAGCAACGAGGCAGGGGGCGTCTATGGCTACACCTTC	CASNEAGGVYGYTF
.	15	TRBV28	TRBJ1-5	TGTGCCAGCAGTTTTAAGTCAAGGAGCCATCAGCCCCAGCATTTT	CASSFKSRSHQPQHF
.	13	TRBV7-3	TRBJ2-1	TGTGCCAGCAGCTCCTCATTCGACAATGAGCAGTTCTTC	CASSSSFDNEQFF
.	12	TRBV19	TRBJ1-5	TGTGCCAGTAGTATTGGAGGGCAGCCCCAGCATTTT	CASSIGGQPQHF
TRBD1	13	TRBV5-1	TRBJ1-2	TGCGCCAGCAGCTTAGGGACAGGGTCTGGCTACACCTTC	CASSLGTGSGYTF
TRBD1	14	TRBV2	TRBJ1-6	TGTGCCAGCGGGTCCCGGGACAGAAATTCACCCCTCCACTTT	CASGSRDRNSPLHF
TRBD2	16	TRBV27	TRBJ2-7	TGTGCCAGCAGTTTACTGGCGGGGACTACAAGCTACGAGCAGTACTTC	CASSLLAGTTSYEQYF
TRBD1	15	TRBV5-5	TRBJ2-1	TGTGCCAGCAGCTATGGGACAGGGGTGTTTGGTGAGCAGTTCTTC	CASSYGTGVFGEQFF